Below, 5 T cell receptor beta chains from the same sample are listed, as sequenced in a study of blood T cell repertoires in COVID-19 (dated by TCRdb to about 2020). The library was built by means of the immunoSEQ multiplex PCR assay. Sourced from immuneACCESS, this table was stored by TCRdb with only in-frame sequences that have V and J called. A share of the clones is absent; for the studies checked, an unresolved V gene accounts for under half, and the remainder has no known explanation. The sample contains about 52,000 clones, around 85% of them found a single time. About 27% of the sample rests with the top ten. Sequenced sample: peripheral blood. Every receptor here comes from a woman of 80 years or more with COVID-19, enrolled during active disease.

The V call is TRBV6-6, the J call TRBJ1-3; the D is unclear. Looked up from germline, CDR1 is MNHNY and CDR2 is SVGAGI (reference sequence). Trimming pared 0 bases from V and 3 bases from J, leaving 9 bases between. CDR3 length equals 15 residues. The CDR3 sequence is CASSYSAGFGNTIYF. DNA of the CDR3: TGTGCCAGCAGTTACTCCGCAGGTTTTGGAAACACCATATATTTT.

By sample fraction, this clone is medium-sized. The chain uses TRBV10-1 and TRBJ2-7; 10 nucleotides align to TRBD1. Trimming cost V 0 bases and J 3 bases; bases outside gene matches: 8. In germline, CDR1 is WNHNN, CDR2 SYGVQD (reference sequence). CDR3 length equals 17 residues. The CDR3 spells CASSESGQGIINYEQYF. DNA of the CDR3: TGCGCCAGCAGTGAGTCGGGACAGGGGATAATTAACTACGAGCAGTACTTC.

This clone is a singleton in its sample. In DNA form, the CDR3 reads TGTGCCAGCAGTTTTGTTAGAGGGCAATCACCCCTCCACTTT. This codes for CASSFVRGQSPLHF. The chain is built from TRBV28 and TRBJ1-6; D not certain. The CDR3 is 14 amino acids. V shed 3 bases and J shed 10 bases, with 13 bases lying between them. Germline V gene data show CDR1 as MDHEN and CDR2 as SYDVKM.

This chain joins TRBV28 and TRBJ2-7; TRBD1 aligns across 8 bases. The V gene end was trimmed by 1 base and the J gene end by 5 bases; junction bases not matched to a gene: 10. Germline assignment: CDR1 MDHEN and CDR2 SYDVKM. The CDR3 covers 16 residues. CDR3 sequence (DNA): TGTGCCAGCAGTTTATTGACAGGGGCCGTTGGGAACGAGCAGTACTTC. This encodes CASSLLTGAVGNEQYF.

The gene calls are TRBV28 and TRBJ1-5, with TRBD1 matching 7 bases. V trimming: 7 bases; J trimming: 4 bases; junction bases outside the gene matches: 4. The germline gives CDR1 MDHEN, CDR2 SYDVKM. CDR3 length: 13 amino acids. CDR3 residues: CASTSRGNQPQHF. The CDR3 DNA follows: TGTGCCAGCACAAGCAGGGGGAATCAGCCCCAGCATTTT.